A single sample is the source of the 27 T cell receptor beta chains below, sequenced in a study of molecular identifiers for immune sequencing clone quantification. TCRdb reprocessed the PCR reads via MiXCR and lists one record per CDR3 protein. The table shows roughly 93,000 distinct CDR3 sequences, with approximately 25% occurring only once. Source material: naive CD8+ T cells from blood, with Jurkat cell RNA spiked in. Subset given: FACS-sorted CD8+CD4-CCR7+CD45RA+ naive T cells. The receptors were gathered from a human donor in good health. Some libraries in this study had Jurkat cell RNA spiked in.

This clonotype was counted at least ten times. The chain's CDR3 is CSVKLGELFF. The CDR3 coding sequence is TGCAGCGTTAAATTAGGGGAGCTGTTTTTT. The genes are TRBV29-1 and TRBJ2-2; D is unresolved. Trimming shortened V by 5 bases and J by 8 bases, and 6 bases separated the two germline ends. The V gene's germline CDR1 is SQVTM and CDR2 ANQGSEA. The length of the CDR3 is 10 residues.

This clonotype has a count of ten or more. This chain uses TRBV7-8 with TRBJ1-5, with 8 bases matching TRBD1. V lost 5 bases, J lost 3 bases, and 12 bases stayed unmatched. The germline V gene has CDR1 SGHVS and CDR2 FQNEAQ. The CDR3 spans 17 residues. The CDR3: CASSHHSSTGVNQPQHF. The CDR3, as DNA: TGTGCCAGCAGCCACCATAGCTCGACAGGGGTCAATCAGCCCCAGCATTTT.

Notes on this clonotype: The junction differs from germline at one of its ends, possibly a read error. This chain links TRBV28 with TRBJ2-7; D remains unclear. The CDR3 has 13 amino acids. The germline V gene encodes CDR1 MDHEN and CDR2 SYDVKM. Here the CDR3 reads CASSYVVIYEQYF. CDR3 DNA sequence: TGTGCGAGCAGCTATGTCGTGATCTACGAGCAGTACTTC.

This clonotype was seen more than once but under ten times. A clone one base away is much larger, so this may be a read error. The rearrangement links TRBV7-3 to TRBJ2-4, with D possibly TRBD2 on 6 matching bases. The CDR3 is 16 residues long. Germline loops: CDR1 SGHTA, CDR2 FQGTGA. The CDR3 bases are TGTGCCTGCAGCGGCGGGGCCTTGTTAGCCAAAAACATTCAGTACTTC. Its protein product is CACSGGALLAKNIQYF.

This chain links TRBV14 with TRBJ2-7; no reliable D call. The CDR3 has 12 amino acids. The V end was cut by 9 bases, the J end by 4 bases, with 13 bases between. CDR1 is SGHDN, CDR2 FVKESK, per germline. CDR3 loop: CASSILGYEQYF. The CDR3 DNA is TGTGCCAGTAGTATACTGGGGTACGAGCAGTACTTC. Together with reference TRBV14 and TRBJ2-7, the CDR3 gives the full variable domain: EAGVTQFPSHSVIEKGQTVTLRCDPISGHDNLYWYRRVMGKEIKFLLHFVKESKQDESGMPNNRFLAERTGGTYSTLKVQPAELEDSGVYFCASSILGYEQYFGPGTRLTVT.

The chain employs TRBV7-9 and TRBJ2-7; TRBD1 is a possible D gene (6 bases). The CDR3 consists of 13 residues. Germline V gene sequence: CDR1 SEHNR, CDR2 FQNEAQ (reference sequence). Between the trimmed V and J ends, which lost 5 bases and 2 bases, there was a span of 10 bases. The DNA for the CDR3 is TGTGCCAGCAGCGGGCGACAGGCCTACGAGCAGTACTTC. Translation gives CASSGRQAYEQYF.

Details on this clonotype: A read error may be the cause here, since a much bigger clone is one base away. This chain links TRBV5-1 with TRBJ2-5, with 15 nucleotides matching TRBD2. The CDR3 consists of 18 residues. Per the germline V gene, CDR1 is SGHRS and CDR2 is YFSETQ. With 4 bases clipped from V and 4 bases from J, the junction kept 11 bases outside the gene matches. DNA of the CDR3: TGCGCCAGCAGCCGGGGACTAGCGGGAGGTATAGGTTTAGAGACCCAGTACTTC. It is translated as CASSRGLAGGIGLETQYF.

The rearrangement links TRBV13 to TRBJ2-1, with 8 nucleotides matching TRBD2. CDR3 length equals 16 residues. V lost 4 bases, J lost 8 bases, and 13 bases stayed unmatched. Germline CDR1 is PRHDT and CDR2 is FYEKMQ (reference sequence). The CDR3 nucleotides read TGTGCCAGCAGCTACCCAAGCGGGAGCCCCTGGGATGAGCAGTTCTTC. It yields the protein CASSYPSGSPWDEQFF. Full variable domain (missing parts from reference TRBV13 and TRBJ2-1): AAGVIQSPRHLIKEKRETATLKCYPIPRHDTVYWYQQGPGQDPQFLISFYEKMQSDKGSIPDRFSAQQFSDYHSELNMSSLELGDSALYFCASSYPSGSPWDEQFFGPGTRLTVL.

The gene calls are TRBV27 and TRBJ2-2, with TRBD2 matching 9 bases. Germline lookup yields CDR1 MNHEY and CDR2 SMNVEV (reference sequence). V trimming: 0 bases; J trimming: 0 bases; junction bases outside the gene matches: 5. This CDR3 comprises 18 residues. The CDR3 sequence: CASSLSASGAANTGELFF. CDR3 bases: TGTGCCAGCAGTTTATCAGCTAGCGGGGCCGCGAACACCGGGGAGCTGTTTTTT.

With regard to this clonotype: Being one base from a much bigger clone, this may be a read error. The V gene is TRBV3-2, the J gene TRBJ2-3. TRBV3-2 is a pseudogene segment. This CDR3 comprises 14 residues. In DNA form, the CDR3 reads TGTGCCAGCAGCCAAGATAAGGTAGTAGATACGCAGTATTTT. Residues: CASSQDKVVDTQYF.

The chain employs TRBV7-2 and TRBJ1-1; maybe TRBD1 (6 bases). The germline CDR1 and CDR2 sequences are SGHTA and FQGNSA. The CDR3 length is 15 residues. V shed 5 bases and J shed 1 base, with 14 bases lying between them. The CDR3 is CASSLLGAWNTEAFF. Written as DNA, the CDR3 is TGTGCCAGCAGCCTCCTGGGGGCTTGGAACACTGAAGCTTTCTTT.

This chain links TRBV29-1 with TRBJ2-3; possibly TRBD2 for D (5 bases). Germline assignment: CDR1 SQVTM and CDR2 ANQGSEA. Trimming took off 4 bases at V and 4 bases at J, with 18 bases between the two ends. This CDR3 spans 15 amino acids. The CDR3 loop is CSVGERTSTPDTQYF. The CDR3 nucleotides are TGCAGCGTTGGAGAACGGACTTCAACCCCAGATACGCAGTATTTT.

This clonotype was counted only a few times. The chain joins TRBV6-6 to TRBJ2-7; 14 bases match TRBD2. The CDR3 has 18 residues. The V gene end was trimmed by 4 bases and the J gene end by 5 bases; junction bases not matched to a gene: 13. Per germline, CDR1 MNHNY and CDR2 SVGAGI (reference sequence). Here the CDR3 reads CASSLSAGLAGAKDEQYF. DNA for the CDR3: TGTGCCAGCAGTTTAAGTGCGGGACTAGCGGGAGCTAAGGACGAGCAGTACTTC.

As regards this clonotype: With a much larger clone just one base away, this may be a read error. The CDR3 here is CASSDTTGELVF. CDR3 nucleotide sequence: TGTGCCAGCAGTGATACAACCGGGGAGCTGGTTTTT. V gene TRBV6-4 combines with J gene TRBJ2-2; tentative D call: TRBD2 (5 bases). The CDR3 sequence is 12 residues long. Germline CDR1 and CDR2: MRHNA and SNTAGT.

The genes are TRBV20-1 and TRBJ2-5; a weak D match, TRBD2 (5 bases). V lost 5 bases, J lost 1 base, and 14 bases lay in between. CDR1 is DFQATT, CDR2 SNEGSKA, per germline (reference sequence). The CDR3 contains 14 residues. The CDR3 nucleotides read TGCAGTGCTCGGAGGAGGCCGGTCCAAGAGACCCAGTACTTC. This encodes CSARRRPVQETQYF.

The rearrangement uses TRBV5-6 and TRBJ2-7; the D gene is possibly TRBD2 (6 bases). CDR1 and CDR2 from the germline V gene are SGHDT and YYEEEE. V lost 7 bases and J lost 2, with 16 bases in between. The CDR3 length is 14 residues. The CDR3 bases are TGTGCCAGCCACGGGGCGGGGCGGACCTACGAGCAGTACTTC. Its protein is CASHGAGRTYEQYF.

This clonotype was counted ten times or more. The V gene is TRBV7-9, the J gene TRBJ2-5; tentative D call: TRBD1 (6 bases). The CDR3 covers 16 residues. CDR1 and CDR2 (germline): SEHNR, FQNEAQ (reference sequence). V was cut by 4 bases and J by 0 bases, with 15 bases left in between. The CDR3 region is CASSSGAPAYQETQYF. In DNA form, the CDR3 reads TGTGCCAGCAGCTCAGGGGCGCCAGCGTACCAAGAGACCCAGTACTTC.

There are a few counts of this clonotype. The chain is built from TRBV18 and TRBJ1-2, with D maybe TRBD1 (6 bases). V was shortened by 3 bases and J by 1 base, with 15 bases between the two germline ends. The CDR3 runs 16 residues. Germline V lookup: CDR1 KGHSH, CDR2 LQKENI. CDR3 in amino acids: CASSPPGHQVNYGYTF. DNA for the CDR3: TGTGCCAGCTCACCGCCGGGACATCAGGTTAACTATGGCTACACCTTC.

To note about this clonotype: A much bigger clone sits one base away, suggesting this may be a read error. The chain's CDR3 is CATSRDSSGALFF. CDR3 nucleotides: TGTGCCACCAGCAGAGATTCCTCCGGGGCGCTGTTTTTT. This chain joins TRBV15 and TRBJ2-2; D could derive from TRBD1 or TRBD2 (5 bases each). Germline CDR1 reads LNHNV; CDR2 reads YYDKDF (reference sequence). This CDR3 has 13 amino acids. Drawing the rest from reference TRBV15 and TRBJ2-2, the complete variable domain is DAMVIQNPRYQVTQFGKPVTLSCSQTLNHNVMYWYQQKSSQAPKLLFHYYDKDFNNEADTPDNFQSRRPNTSFCFLDIRSPGLGDTAMYLCATSRDSSGALFFGEGSRLTVL.

Comments on this clonotype: This CDR3 fails to terminate in the conserved phenylalanine or tryptophan, so it likely reflects a read error. Here the CDR3 reads CASSPTGSGANVLTL. The CDR3 coding sequence is TGTGCTAGCAGCCCTACAGGCTCTGGGGCCAACGTCCTGACTCTC. The chain combines TRBV7-7 with TRBJ2-6, with D maybe TRBD1 (5 bases). Per the germline V gene, CDR1 is SSHAT and CDR2 is FNYEAQ (reference sequence). The CDR3 has 15 residues.

With respect to this clonotype: A clone one base away is much larger, so this may be a read error. It is likely a read error, because the conserved phenylalanine at the end of the CDR3 is missing. The chain has TRBV6-2 or TRBV6-3 and TRBJ1-5; D possibly corresponds to TRBD1 (5 bases). CDR3 length equals 16 residues. CDR1 and CDR2 from the germline V gene are MNHEY and SVGEGT. V lost 0 bases and J 4 bases, leaving 13 bases between the germline ends. In nucleotides, the CDR3 is TGTGCCAGCAGTTACTCGACGGACACGGTTAATCAGCCCCAGCATCTT. Protein sequence: CASSYSTDTVNQPQHL.

This clonotype came up many times. The chain recombines TRBV20-1 with TRBJ2-1, with 11 bases matching TRBD2. The CDR3 length is 17 residues. V was clipped by 6 bases and J by 7 bases; unmatched bases: 17. Looked up from germline, CDR1 is DFQATT and CDR2 is SNEGSKA (reference sequence). CDR3 sequence: CSATSPRSGRVLNEQFF. The CDR3 nucleotides are TGCAGTGCGACGTCACCTCGTAGCGGGAGGGTATTGAATGAGCAGTTCTTC.

CDR3 sequence (DNA): TGTGCCAGCAGCCAGGTACAGGGGGCCCGCACAGATACGCAGTATTTT. Translating it yields CASSQVQGARTDTQYF. The chain has TRBV14 and TRBJ2-3; 9 bases fit TRBD1. Germline loops: CDR1 SGHDN, CDR2 FVKESK. The trim removed 3 bases at V and 1 base at J, leaving 5 bases unmatched. The CDR3 sequence is 16 residues long.

The CDR3 sequence: CASSPSGLVADTQYF. The DNA for the CDR3 is TGTGCCAGCAGCCCTAGCGGCCTAGTAGCCGATACGCAGTATTTT. V gene TRBV9 combines with J gene TRBJ2-3; 7 bases match TRBD2. The ends lost 4 bases at V and 6 bases at J; junction bases unmatched: 11. Germline CDR1 SGDLS, CDR2 YYNGEE. CDR3 size: 15 residues. Full variable domain (missing parts from reference TRBV9 and TRBJ2-3): DSGVTQTPKHLITATGQRVTLRCSPRSGDLSVYWYQQSLDQGLQFLIQYYNGEERAKGNILERFSAQQFPDLHSELNLSSLELGDSALYFCASSPSGLVADTQYFGPGTRLTVL.

This clonotype was detected ten times or more. The chain combines TRBV13 with TRBJ1-1, with D hard to call. V gave up 6 bases and J gave up 1 base, with 12 bases separating them. This CDR3 has 14 amino acids. The V gene's germline CDR1 is PRHDT and CDR2 FYEKMQ (reference sequence). The CDR3: CASRKSEQNTEAFF. CDR3 bases: TGTGCCAGCAGAAAATCCGAACAGAACACTGAAGCTTTCTTT.

To note about this clonotype: A single base separates this from a much larger clone, so it may be a read error. The V gene is TRBV4-1, the J gene TRBJ2-7; 9 nucleotides match TRBD2. The V segment lost 1 base and the J segment 9 bases; nucleotides outside the gene matches: 7. CDR1 is MGHRA, CDR2 YSYEKL, per germline. The CDR3 runs to 14 residues. The CDR3 protein is CASSQGLAANAQYF. DNA for the CDR3: TGCGCCAGCAGCCAAGGACTAGCGGCGAACGCGCAGTACTTC.

This clonotype was recorded a few times. DNA of the CDR3: TGTGCCAGCACTAAGACAGGGGGCTACAATGAGCAGTTCTTC. It codes for CASTKTGGYNEQFF. The chain joins TRBV27 to TRBJ2-1, with 9 bases aligning to TRBD1. This CDR3 is built from 14 residues. Germline V lookup: CDR1 MNHEY, CDR2 SMNVEV (reference sequence). V lost 7 bases and J lost 3; bases outside the gene matches: 4.